One T cell receptor beta chain is described in this entry. These data are taken from a study of cytomegalovirus exposure and HLA in healthy donors. The CDR3 consists of 18 residues. CDR1 SGHTA and CDR2 FQGTGA come from the germline V gene. V dropped 5 bases and J dropped 5 bases, with 26 bases sitting between them. The PCR ran on 60 Vbeta and 13 Jbeta primers. Using immunoSEQ multiplex PCR, the repertoire was profiled, and TCRdb retains in-frame clones only, with some absent. The sample consists of about 130,000 clones, approximately 82% of them appearing once. Material: PBMCs. The source is a man aged 50 to 60 in good health and CMV-seronegative. This chain uses TRBV7-3 with TRBJ2-3, with D possibly being TRBD2 (7 bases). CDR3 coding DNA: TGTGCCAGCAGCCCCGCCAGGGGAGGGGCCCTTTCCCTAGATACGCAGTATTTT. Translation gives CASSPARGGALSLDTQYF.